The 28 T cell receptor beta chains presented below share a single source sample, sequenced in a study of shared clonotypes between healthy human individuals (dated by TCRdb to about 2020). The protocol used for the library was the immunoSEQ multiplex PCR assay. Sourced from immuneACCESS, this table was stored by TCRdb with only in-frame sequences that have V and J called. A share of the clones is absent; for the studies checked, an unresolved V gene accounts for under half, and the remainder has no known explanation. The sample table lists 1,500,000 or so clones, over 95% of them with a count of one. The ten largest clonotypes hold over 1% of the sample. The specimen was naive CD4+ T cells sorted from blood. The sample's cell subset or site label is to be understood as: CD45RA+ positively selected. The receptors derive from a man aged 30-40 years in good health.

V usage is TRBV2 and J usage is TRBJ2-1; 8 positions match TRBD2. V shed 8 bases, J shed 1 base, and the junction held 4 bases outside the gene matches. Germline values: CDR1 SNHLY, CDR2 FYNNEI. The CDR3 totals 14 residues. The DNA of the CDR3 is TGTGCCAGCGGAAGCGGGAGTTCCTACAATGAGCAGTTCTTC. Amino acids: CASGSGSSYNEQFF.

This chain's CDR3 is CASSPRVIAGAYVAGELFF. The DNA of the CDR3 is TGTGCCAGCAGTCCCCGAGTTATAGCGGGAGCTTATGTGGCCGGGGAGCTGTTTTTT. V is TRBV28 and J is TRBJ2-2, with TRBD2 identical over 9 bases. The trim removed 5 bases at V and 6 bases at J, leaving 19 bases unmatched. The CDR3 has 19 amino acids. Per the germline V gene, CDR1 is MDHEN and CDR2 is SYDVKM.

This rearrangement joins TRBV15 to TRBJ1-5, with 7 bases identical to TRBD1. This CDR3 region has 15 residues. Unmatched junction bases numbered 10, after V lost 6 bases and J lost 5 bases. Germline V lookup: CDR1 LNHNV, CDR2 YYDKDF (reference sequence). For the CDR3, the DNA is TGTGCCACCAGGAACGACAGGGTGGCCTATCAGCCCCAGCATTTT. This sequence encodes CATRNDRVAYQPQHF.

The genes are TRBV5-1 and TRBJ2-3; D not resolved. V lost 6 bases and J lost 0, with 17 bases in between. The CDR3 contains 16 residues. CDR1 and CDR2 from the germline V gene are SGHRS and YFSETQ. In DNA, the CDR3 is TGCGCCAGCACCTCCCATGGAATGAGGAGCACAGATACGCAGTATTTT. Translation: CASTSHGMRSTDTQYF.

The V call is TRBV9, the J call TRBJ1-5; 7 bases line up with TRBD1. The CDR3 runs 14 residues. Germline CDR1 SGDLS, CDR2 YYNGEE. Unmatched junction bases numbered 9, after V lost 7 bases and J lost 5 bases. The CDR3 nucleotides read TGTGCCAGCGGCCTCGGACAGGTCGATCAGCCCCAGCATTTT. Protein product: CASGLGQVDQPQHF.

The gene calls are TRBV10-1 and TRBJ2-7; 9 nucleotides align to TRBD2. The CDR3 extends over 15 amino acids. The germline gives CDR1 WNHNN, CDR2 SYGVQD (reference sequence). V shed 2 bases, J shed 2 bases, and the junction held 4 bases outside the gene matches. The CDR3 DNA follows: TGCGCCAGCAGTGAGAGGATAGCGGGGGCCTACGAGCAGTACTTC. It translates to CASSERIAGAYEQYF.

J is TRBJ1-3 and V is TRBV5-1; no reliable D call. Trimming removed 0 bases at V and 0 bases at J, with 7 bases between. Germline lookup yields CDR1 SGHRS and CDR2 YFSETQ. This CDR3 comprises 15 residues. The CDR3 loop is CASSLEPSSGNTIYF. DNA of the CDR3: TGCGCCAGCAGCTTGGAACCGAGCTCTGGAAACACCATATATTTT.

V is TRBV7-9 and J is TRBJ2-7, with 7 bases identical to TRBD1. The CDR3 sequence is 14 residues long. After removal of 0 bases from V and 4 bases from J, the junction contained 3 bases not matched to a gene. Germline-derived CDR1 and CDR2 are SEHNR and FQNEAQ (reference sequence). CDR3 amino acids: CASSLAGQLYEQYF. In nucleotides, the CDR3 is TGTGCCAGCAGCTTAGCGGGACAGCTTTACGAGCAGTACTTC.

The V call is TRBV7-2, the J call TRBJ2-5, with D unresolved. Trimming stripped 2 bases from V and 2 bases from J, with 9 bases between. Germline loops: CDR1 SGHTA, CDR2 FQGNSA. The CDR3 has 14 amino acids. This CDR3 reads CASSLTQLQETQYF. CDR3 DNA: TGTGCCAGCAGCTTAACTCAGCTACAAGAGACCCAGTACTTC.

About this clone itself: The same CDR3 is also encoded by other DNA sequences in this sample. The J gene is TRBJ1-3, the V gene TRBV5-1; the D is unclear. The germline V gene encodes CDR1 SGHRS and CDR2 YFSETQ. The CDR3 has 16 amino acids. V was shortened by 0 bases and J by 0 bases, with 10 bases between the two germline ends. The DNA for the CDR3 is TGCGCCAGCAGCTTGGACTTGTTATCCTCTGGAAACACCATATATTTT. Amino acid sequence: CASSLDLLSSGNTIYF.

This clone was recorded once. The rearrangement links TRBV7-8 to TRBJ2-7; D is unclear. V lost 5 bases, J lost 4 bases, and 15 bases lay in between. Germline loops: CDR1 SGHVS, CDR2 FQNEAQ. CDR3 size: 14 residues. CDR3 bases: TGTGCCAGCAGCCAACGCGAGACCAGATACGAGCAGTACTTC. Translating gives CASSQRETRYEQYF.

Points on this clone: The CDR3 does not end in the conserved phenylalanine or tryptophan, so this is likely a read error. This chain connects TRBV10-3 to TRBJ1-1; the match to TRBD1 covers 8 bases. CDR1 and CDR2 (germline): ENHRY, SYGVKD. J lost 3 bases, V lost 3 bases, and 6 bases had no gene match. This CDR3 spans 15 amino acids. As DNA, the CDR3 is TGTGCCATCAGTGACCCGGGACAGGTGGACACTGAAGCTTTCTCT. Amino acid sequence: CAISDPGQVDTEAFS.

This rearrangement joins TRBV19 to TRBJ2-7; 14 bases match TRBD2. With V trimmed by 10 bases and J by 3 bases, 14 bases remained unmatched. Looked up from germline, CDR1 is LNHDA and CDR2 is SQIVND (reference sequence). This CDR3 spans 17 amino acids. CDR3 sequence (DNA): TGTGCCACCACCGGGACTAGCGGGAGTTTGAACAGCTACGAGCAGTACTTC. Translated: CATTGTSGSLNSYEQYF.

V is TRBV4-1 and J is TRBJ1-4, with 9 nucleotides matching TRBD1. The CDR3 spans 14 residues. CDR1 is MGHRA and CDR2 is YSYEKL in the germline V gene. The ends lost 3 bases at V and 7 bases at J; junction bases unmatched: 3. The CDR3 DNA sequence: TGCGCCAGCAGCCACTCGACAGGGGGTGAAAAACTGTTTTTT. This translates into CASSHSTGGEKLFF.

The chain uses TRBV19 and TRBJ1-5, with TRBD1 matching 8 bases. The CDR3 extends over 15 amino acids. Germline CDR1 and CDR2: LNHDA and SQIVND (reference sequence). J lost 6 bases, V lost 7 bases, and 11 bases had no gene match. The CDR3 here is CASTARGREGQPQHF. Here the CDR3 DNA reads TGTGCCAGTACAGCCAGGGGGCGTGAAGGTCAGCCCCAGCATTTT.

With respect to this clone: This CDR3 is also generated by other DNA sequences in the sample. The gene calls are TRBV18 and TRBJ2-7, with D uncertain. The CDR3 is 14 residues long. CDR1 is KGHSH, CDR2 LQKENI, per germline. Trimming removed 0 bases from V and 0 bases from J, with 6 bases in between. CDR3 residues: CASSPPPGSYEQYF. The DNA of the CDR3 is TGTGCCAGCTCACCACCTCCAGGCTCCTACGAGCAGTACTTC.

This chain uses TRBV7-8 with TRBJ1-1; D is perhaps TRBD1 (5 bases). The V end lost 5 bases, the J end lost 1 base, and 14 bases lay between the germline ends. The CDR3 length is 15 residues. Per germline, CDR1 SGHVS and CDR2 FQNEAQ. Here the CDR3 DNA reads TGTGCCAGCAGCCTCTGGACATCCCGGAACACTGAAGCTTTCTTT. Translated, it gives CASSLWTSRNTEAFF.

This chain connects TRBV9 to TRBJ1-5; D is perhaps TRBD1 (6 bases). The V and J ends lost 0 bases and 3 bases respectively, with 10 bases between them. Germline CDR1 is SGDLS and CDR2 is YYNGEE. The CDR3 loop spans 15 amino acids. For the CDR3, the DNA is TGTGCCAGCAGCGTAGAGGGGGTCTTCAATCAGCCCCAGCATTTT. Amino acid sequence: CASSVEGVFNQPQHF.

This rearrangement joins TRBV5-8 to TRBJ2-1; 12 positions match TRBD2. With 5 bases clipped from V and 8 bases from J, the junction kept 5 bases outside the gene matches. CDR3 length equals 14 residues. Germline V gene data show CDR1 as SGHTS and CDR2 as YDEGEE. The DNA for the CDR3 is TGTGCCAGCAGGCTAGCGGGAGGGCCACATGAGCAGTTCTTC. This translates into CASRLAGGPHEQFF.

The CDR3 region is CASSLGSTDTQYF. The CDR3 coding sequence is TGTGCCAGCAGTTTAGGTTCCACAGATACGCAGTATTTT. V usage is TRBV27 and J usage is TRBJ2-3, with no clear D. V shed 2 bases and J shed 2 bases, with 5 bases lying between them. The CDR3 sequence is 13 residues long. Per the germline V gene, CDR1 is MNHEY and CDR2 is SMNVEV (reference sequence).

This sequence joins TRBV9 and TRBJ2-3; 7 bases fit TRBD1. The germline gives CDR1 SGDLS, CDR2 YYNGEE. V shed 4 bases, J shed 3 bases, and the junction held 8 bases outside the gene matches. This CDR3 is built from 15 residues. Here the CDR3 reads CASSTDRVWTDTQYF. The CDR3 DNA sequence: TGTGCCAGCAGCACTGACAGGGTGTGGACAGATACGCAGTATTTT.

The chain is built from TRBV27 and TRBJ2-7, with unresolved D. This CDR3 has 15 residues. Germline values: CDR1 MNHEY, CDR2 SMNVEV (reference sequence). Trimming removed 2 bases from V and 0 bases from J, with 11 bases in between. For the CDR3, the DNA is TGTGCCAGCAGTTTAAAACTACACAGCTCCTACGAGCAGTACTTC. Its translation is CASSLKLHSSYEQYF.

This chain links TRBV7-6 with TRBJ2-1, with 7 bases lining up with TRBD2. J was trimmed by 4 bases and V by 5 bases; bases with no gene match: 11. Germline lookup yields CDR1 SGHVS and CDR2 FNYEAQ. This CDR3 spans 16 amino acids. CDR3 sequence reads: CASSELQRGTYNEQFF. In DNA form, the CDR3 reads TGTGCCAGCAGCGAGCTTCAGCGGGGCACGTACAATGAGCAGTTCTTC. The full variable domain, completed using reference TRBV7-6 and TRBJ2-1, is GAGVSQSPRYKVTKRGQDVALRCDPISGHVSLYWYRQALGQGPEFLTYFNYEAQQDKSGLPNDRFSAERPEGSISTLTIQRTEQRDSAMYRCASSELQRGTYNEQFFGPGTRLTVL.

The chain uses TRBV5-5 and TRBJ2-3; no definite D call. V was trimmed by 1 base and J by 5 bases, leaving 11 bases between them. Germline-derived CDR1 and CDR2 are SGHKS and YYEKEE (reference sequence). This CDR3 comprises 14 residues. In DNA form, the CDR3 reads TGTGCCAGCAGCTTGAAGGAGCTCCTAGATACGCAGTATTTT. Amino acids: CASSLKELLDTQYF.

The gene calls are TRBV27 and TRBJ2-1, with 8 bases aligning to TRBD1. The length of the CDR3 is 12 residues. Germline CDR1 reads MNHEY; CDR2 reads SMNVEV (reference sequence). V gave up 5 bases and J gave up 12 bases; unmatched junction bases: 6. The CDR3, as DNA: TGTGCCAGCAGTACCCGGACAGGGTCGCAGTTCTTC. Translated: CASSTRTGSQFF.

V usage is TRBV10-3 and J usage is TRBJ2-7; the D is unclear. The V gene lost 3 bases and the J gene lost 9 bases, with 18 bases spanning the gap. CDR3 size: 14 residues. Germline V gene lookup returns CDR1 ENHRY and CDR2 SYGVKD. The DNA of the CDR3 is TGTGCCATCAGTGAAGGTACGGCGAGAGAGCGGCAGTACTTC. As protein: CAISEGTARERQYF.

The chain uses TRBV28 and TRBJ2-7, with D perhaps TRBD1 or TRBD2 (5 bases each). CDR1 and CDR2 from the germline V gene are MDHEN and SYDVKM. The CDR3 contains 17 residues. Trimming took off 4 bases at V and 0 bases at J, with 19 bases between the two ends. The CDR3 DNA sequence: TGTGCCAGCAGTTACCCTGCTTGGGGGACCGGCTCCTACGAGCAGTACTTC. Residues: CASSYPAWGTGSYEQYF.

This sequence joins TRBV6-4 and TRBJ2-7; unclear D gene. V was cut by 4 bases and J by 0 bases, with 10 bases left in between. The CDR3 covers 14 residues. The germline V gene has CDR1 MRHNA and CDR2 SNTAGT. DNA of the CDR3: TGTGCCAGCAGTGTAAGAGCAGACTCCTACGAGCAGTACTTC. Translating it yields CASSVRADSYEQYF.